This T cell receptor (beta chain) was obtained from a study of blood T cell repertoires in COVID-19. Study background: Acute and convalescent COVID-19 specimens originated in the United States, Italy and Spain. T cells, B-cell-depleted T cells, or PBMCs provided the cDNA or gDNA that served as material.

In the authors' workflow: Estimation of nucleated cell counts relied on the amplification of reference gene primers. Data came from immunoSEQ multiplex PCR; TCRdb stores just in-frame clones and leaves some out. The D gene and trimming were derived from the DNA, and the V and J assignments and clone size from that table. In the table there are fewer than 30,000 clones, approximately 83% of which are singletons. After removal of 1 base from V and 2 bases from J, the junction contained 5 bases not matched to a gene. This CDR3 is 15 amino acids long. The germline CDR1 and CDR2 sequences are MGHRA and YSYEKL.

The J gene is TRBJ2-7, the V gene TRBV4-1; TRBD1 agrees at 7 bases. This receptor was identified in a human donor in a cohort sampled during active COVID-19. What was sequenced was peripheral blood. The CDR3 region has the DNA TGCGCCAGCAGCCAAGCCCCGGGACAGACCTACGAGCAGTACTTC. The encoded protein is CASSQAPGQTYEQYF.